This T cell receptor beta chain was captured by sequencing in a study of neurological immune-mediated disorders. TCRdb called the 5' RACE reads again in MiXCR, with one record for every CDR3 protein. The table lists some 66,000 distinct CDR3 sequences, around 4% of them singletons. This clonotype occurred a few times. Germline V CDR1 and CDR2: SGHTA, FQGNSA. Trimming removed 2 bases at V and 2 bases at J, with 13 bases between. The CDR3 length is 15 residues. V gene TRBV7-2 combines with J gene TRBJ2-7; D remains ambiguous. Sequenced sample: PBMCs. This sequence originates from a middle-aged man with multiple sclerosis. The CDR3 nucleotides read TGTGCCAGCAGCTTACGCGGCGGAGAGGCCTACGAGCAGTACTTC. It encodes CASSLRGGEAYEQYF.